This T cell receptor beta chain comes out of a study of beta chain features in type 1 diabetes. About the study: Patients looked much like healthy donors when it came to age, gender and cell yields.

Study-wide results and limits: All four CD4+ subsets from Type 1 diabetes patients carried moderately but significantly shorter TCRB CDR3s. Patients showed naive, central memory and Treg TCRB repertoires that appeared more similar than those of healthy donors. Because the template was cDNA, high-expressing cells might be over-represented. Individuals with type 1 diabetes displayed fewer insertions and more deletions at VDJ junctions.

The whole isolated RNA underwent reverse transcription, so sequencing captured expressed TCRB transcripts. Profiling relied on immunoSEQ multiplex PCR, and the TCRdb table lists in-frame clones only, not all of them. Of 150,000 to 180,000 clones in the sample, around 10% were seen once. Germline CDR1 and CDR2: SNHLY and FYNNEI. The CDR3 runs to 14 residues. Trimming removed 2 bases from V and 0 bases from J, with 8 bases in between. With respect to this clone: Its antigen is unidentified.

This receptor was taken from a man aged 25-45 years with type 1 diabetes. The rearrangement uses TRBV2 and TRBJ2-7; D is unclear. The sequenced sample was central memory CD4+ T cells from blood. CDR3 sequence: CASSELTVSYEQYF. The CDR3 coding sequence is TGTGCCAGCAGTGAACTAACAGTCTCCTACGAGCAGTACTTC.